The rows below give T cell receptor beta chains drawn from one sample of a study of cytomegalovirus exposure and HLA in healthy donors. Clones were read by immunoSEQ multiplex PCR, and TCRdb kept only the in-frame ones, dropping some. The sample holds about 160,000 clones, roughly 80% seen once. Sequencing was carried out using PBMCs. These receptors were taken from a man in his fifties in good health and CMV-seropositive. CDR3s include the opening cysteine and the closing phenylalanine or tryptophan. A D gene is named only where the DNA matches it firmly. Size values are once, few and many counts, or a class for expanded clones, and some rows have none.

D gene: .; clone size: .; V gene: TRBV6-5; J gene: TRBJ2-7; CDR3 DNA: TGTGCCAGCAGTTTTTCACCTCCAGGGGCGTACGAGCAGTACTTC; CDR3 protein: CASSFSPPGAYEQYF
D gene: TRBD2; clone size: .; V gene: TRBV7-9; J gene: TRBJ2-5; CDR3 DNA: TGTACCGGGGGGGGTGAATCACAAGAGACCCAGTACTTC; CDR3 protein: CTGGGESQETQYF
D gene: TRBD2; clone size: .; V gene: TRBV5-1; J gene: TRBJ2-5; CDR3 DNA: TGCGCCAGCAGCTTGGGACTAGCGGAGAGGATTCGATACTTC; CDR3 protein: CASSLGLAERIRYF
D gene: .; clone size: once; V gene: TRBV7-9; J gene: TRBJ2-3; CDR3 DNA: TGTGCCAGCAGCTTCCCGCAGGGGCAGGCAGATACGCAGTATTTT; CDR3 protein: CASSFPQGQADTQYF
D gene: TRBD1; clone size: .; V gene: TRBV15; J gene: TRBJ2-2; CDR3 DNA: TGTGCCACCAGCAGTGTTGACAGGGGAGAATCCACCGGGGAGCTGTTTTTT; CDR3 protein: CATSSVDRGESTGELFF
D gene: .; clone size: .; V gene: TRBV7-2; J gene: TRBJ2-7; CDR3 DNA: TGTGCCAGCAGCTTTTTCGAGGAGCAGTACTTC; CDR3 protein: CASSFFEEQYF
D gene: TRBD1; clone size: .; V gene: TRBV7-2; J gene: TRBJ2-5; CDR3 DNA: TGTGCCAGCAGATTCGGGACAGGGTTTCAAGAGACCCAGTACTTC; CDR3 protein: CASRFGTGFQETQYF
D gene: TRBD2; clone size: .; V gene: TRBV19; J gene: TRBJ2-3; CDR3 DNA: TGTGCCAGTAGTATAGAGGGGAGGACTAGCGGGGGTTTGGGCACAGATACGCAGTATTTT; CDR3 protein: CASSIEGRTSGGLGTDTQYF
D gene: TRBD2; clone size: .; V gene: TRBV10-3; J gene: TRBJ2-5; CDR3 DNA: TGTGCCATCAGTGAGTCCGGGGGGGAGACCCAGTACTTC; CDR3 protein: CAISESGGETQYF
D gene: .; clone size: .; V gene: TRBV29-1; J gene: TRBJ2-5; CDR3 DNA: TGCAGCGGAGTCAGGGGAGCTAGGTCACAAGAGACCCAGTACTTC; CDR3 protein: CSGVRGARSQETQYF
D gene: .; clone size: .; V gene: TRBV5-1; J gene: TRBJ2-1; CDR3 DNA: TGCGCCAGCAGCTTGGTTCAGGGAGGACATGAGCAGTTCTTC; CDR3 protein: CASSLVQGGHEQFF
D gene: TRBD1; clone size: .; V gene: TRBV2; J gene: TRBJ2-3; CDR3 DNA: TGTGCCAGCAGGGGGGACAGGGTAACAGATACGCAGTATTTT; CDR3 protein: CASRGDRVTDTQYF
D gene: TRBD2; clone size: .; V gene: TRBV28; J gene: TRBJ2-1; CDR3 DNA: TGTGCCAGCACCCTGACTAGCGACAATGAGCAGTTCTTC; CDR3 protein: CASTLTSDNEQFF
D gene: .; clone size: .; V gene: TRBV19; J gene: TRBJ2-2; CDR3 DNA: TGTGCCAGTAGTCCAAACGGGGGGCTATGGGACACCGGGGAGCTGTTTTTT; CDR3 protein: CASSPNGGLWDTGELFF
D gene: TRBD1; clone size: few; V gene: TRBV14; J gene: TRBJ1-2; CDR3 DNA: TGTGCCAGCAGCCAAGATCTCGGCCAGGGGGCGCGAATTCAGTATGGCTACACCTTC; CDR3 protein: CASSQDLGQGARIQYGYTF
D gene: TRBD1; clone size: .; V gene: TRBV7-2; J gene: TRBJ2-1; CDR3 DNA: TGTGCCAGCAGCTTATTCTCGACAGGGTACAATGAGCAGTTCTTC; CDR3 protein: CASSLFSTGYNEQFF
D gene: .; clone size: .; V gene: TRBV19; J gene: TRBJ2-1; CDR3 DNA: TGTGCCAGTAGTCCGGTTAGCGGTTACTCCTACAATGAGCAGTTCTTC; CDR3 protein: CASSPVSGYSYNEQFF
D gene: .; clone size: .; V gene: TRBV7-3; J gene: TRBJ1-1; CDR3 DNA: TGTGCCAGCAGCTTTGGTGCGGGGACTGAAGCTTTCTTT; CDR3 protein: CASSFGAGTEAFF
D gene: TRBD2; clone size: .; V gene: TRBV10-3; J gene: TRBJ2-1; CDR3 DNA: TGTGCCATCAGCCCGTCCGGGGGGGAATTCTACAATGAGCAGTTCTTC; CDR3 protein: CAISPSGGEFYNEQFF
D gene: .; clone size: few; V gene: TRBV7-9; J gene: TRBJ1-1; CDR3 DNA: TGTGCCAGCAGCTTAGGGCAGGGGAACACTGAAGCTTTCTTT; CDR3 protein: CASSLGQGNTEAFF
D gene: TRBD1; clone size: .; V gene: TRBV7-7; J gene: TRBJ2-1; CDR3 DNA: TGTGCTAGCAGCTTTGGGACAGGGGGCAGTGAGCAGTTCTTC; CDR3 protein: CASSFGTGGSEQFF
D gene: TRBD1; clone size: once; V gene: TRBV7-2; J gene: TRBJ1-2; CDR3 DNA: TGTGCCAGCAGCTTAAGTAGCAGGGGGGATGGCTACACCTTC; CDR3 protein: CASSLSSRGDGYTF
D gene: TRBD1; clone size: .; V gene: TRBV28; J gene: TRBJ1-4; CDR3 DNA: TGTGCCAGCAGTGCCGGGACAGGGGGCGTTTTGAATGAAAAACTGTTTTTT; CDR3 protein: CASSAGTGGVLNEKLFF
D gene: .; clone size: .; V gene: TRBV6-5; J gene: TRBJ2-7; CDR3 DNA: TGTGCCAGCAGTTACTCGATTTCCAGCTCCTACGAGCAGTACTTC; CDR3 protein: CASSYSISSSYEQYF
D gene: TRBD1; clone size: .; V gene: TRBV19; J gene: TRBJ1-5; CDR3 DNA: TGTGCCAGTAGTATAGGACAGGGGGTTTGGGGCAATCAGCCCCAGCATTTT; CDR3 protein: CASSIGQGVWGNQPQHF
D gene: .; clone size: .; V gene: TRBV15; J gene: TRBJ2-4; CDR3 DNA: TGTGCCACCAGACCAACAGGGTCGGCGGCCAAAAACAGTCAGTACTTC; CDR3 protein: CATRPTGSAAKNSQYF
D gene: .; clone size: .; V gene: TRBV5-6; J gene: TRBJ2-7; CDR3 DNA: TGTGCCAGCAGCTCGGGACTCCCAACCTACGAGCAGTACTTC; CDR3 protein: CASSSGLPTYEQYF
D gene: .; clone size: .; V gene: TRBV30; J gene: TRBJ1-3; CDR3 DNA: TGTGCCTGGAGTGTAAAGGGGTCTGGAAACACCATATATTTT; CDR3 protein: CAWSVKGSGNTIYF
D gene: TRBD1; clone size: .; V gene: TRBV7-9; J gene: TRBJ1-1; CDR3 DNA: TGTGCCAGCAGCCGATCGGACAGGGTGACTGAAGCTTTCTTT; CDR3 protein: CASSRSDRVTEAFF
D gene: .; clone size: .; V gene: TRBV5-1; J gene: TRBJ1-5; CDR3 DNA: TGCGCCAGCAGCTTGTCCGGTCAGAGGAGTCAGCCCCAGCATTTT; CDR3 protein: CASSLSGQRSQPQHF
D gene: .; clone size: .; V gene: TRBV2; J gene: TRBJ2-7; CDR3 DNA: TGTGCCAGCAGTGTTCGACAGGAAGGCTACGAGCAGTACTTC; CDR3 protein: CASSVRQEGYEQYF
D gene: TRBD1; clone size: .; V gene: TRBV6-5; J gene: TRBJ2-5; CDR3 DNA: TGTGCCAGCAGTTGGGGGACAGGGGTGAGAGAGACCCAGTACTTC; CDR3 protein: CASSWGTGVRETQYF
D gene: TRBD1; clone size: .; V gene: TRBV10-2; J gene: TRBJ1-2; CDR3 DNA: TGCGCCAGCAACGGACAGGGGGTCTATGGCTACACCTTC; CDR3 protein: CASNGQGVYGYTF
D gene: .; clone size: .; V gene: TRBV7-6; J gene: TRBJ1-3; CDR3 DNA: TGTGCCAGCAGCACTAGGACAGTTTCGAGCTCTGGAAACACCATATATTTT; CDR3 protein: CASSTRTVSSSGNTIYF
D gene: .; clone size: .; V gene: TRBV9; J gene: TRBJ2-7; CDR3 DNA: TGTGCCAGCAGCGTGGGCGGGGACTCCTACGAGCAGTACTTC; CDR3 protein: CASSVGGDSYEQYF
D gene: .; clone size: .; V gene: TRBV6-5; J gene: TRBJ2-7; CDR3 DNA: TGTGCCAGCAGTGAGGAGTCTTTCTCCTACGAGCAGTACTTC; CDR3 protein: CASSEESFSYEQYF
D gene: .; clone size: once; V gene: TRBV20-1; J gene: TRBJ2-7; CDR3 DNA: TGCAGTGCTAGGAGCTACGAGCAGTACTTC; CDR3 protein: CSARSYEQYF
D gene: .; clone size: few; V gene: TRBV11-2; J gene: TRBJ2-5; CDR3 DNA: TGTGCCAGCAGCTTGACAGTCCCCGAAGAGACCCAGTACTTC; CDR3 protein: CASSLTVPEETQYF
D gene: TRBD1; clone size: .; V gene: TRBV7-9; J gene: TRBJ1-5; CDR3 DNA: TGTGCCAGCAGCTTCGGACAGGGGGGTCAGCCCCAGCATTTT; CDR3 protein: CASSFGQGGQPQHF
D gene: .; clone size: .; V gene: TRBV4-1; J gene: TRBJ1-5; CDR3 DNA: TGCGCCAGCAGCCAAGAGGACGGACAGTTAAATCAGCCCCAGCATTTT; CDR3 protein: CASSQEDGQLNQPQHF
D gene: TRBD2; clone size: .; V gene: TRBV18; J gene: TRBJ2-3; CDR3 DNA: TGTGCCAGCTCACTAGCGGGGAGCAGCTCGGATACGCAGTATTTT; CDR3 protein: CASSLAGSSSDTQYF
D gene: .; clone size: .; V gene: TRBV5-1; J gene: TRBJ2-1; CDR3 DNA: TGCGCCAGCAGCTTGGAGGCAGTCACGACGGGGAATGAGCAGTTCTTC; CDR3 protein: CASSLEAVTTGNEQFF
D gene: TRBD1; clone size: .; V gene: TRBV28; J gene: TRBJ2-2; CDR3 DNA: TGTGCCAGCAGTACGGGACAGGGGTTTTCCGGGGAGCTGTTTTTT; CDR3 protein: CASSTGQGFSGELFF
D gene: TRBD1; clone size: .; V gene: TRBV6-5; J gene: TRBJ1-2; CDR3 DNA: TGTGCCAGCAGTTACCGGGACAGGGGTCTCTATGGCTACACCTTC; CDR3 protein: CASSYRDRGLYGYTF
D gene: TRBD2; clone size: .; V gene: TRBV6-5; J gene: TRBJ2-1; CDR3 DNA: TGTGCCAGCAGGGCCTCCGGGGGACTACAGTTCTTC; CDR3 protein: CASRASGGLQFF
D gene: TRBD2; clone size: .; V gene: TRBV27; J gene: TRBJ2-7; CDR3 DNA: TGTGCCAGCAGCTCAAACCCCGCTAGCGGGATTATGGAGCAGTACTTC; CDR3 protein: CASSSNPASGIMEQYF
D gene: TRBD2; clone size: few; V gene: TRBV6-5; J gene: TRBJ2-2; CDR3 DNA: TGTGCCAGCAGTCGGACTAGCGGAAACACCGGGGAGCTGTTTTTT; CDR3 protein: CASSRTSGNTGELFF
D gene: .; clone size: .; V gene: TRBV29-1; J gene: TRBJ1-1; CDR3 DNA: TGCAGCGCCTGGGGACAGAACACTGAAGCTTTCTTT; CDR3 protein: CSAWGQNTEAFF
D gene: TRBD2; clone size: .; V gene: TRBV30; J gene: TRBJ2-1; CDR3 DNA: TGTGCCTGGACTGGGCGGGGGGGCGACAATGAGCAGTTCTTC; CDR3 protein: CAWTGRGGDNEQFF
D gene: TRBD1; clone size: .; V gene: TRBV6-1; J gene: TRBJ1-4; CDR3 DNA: TGTGCCAGCAGTGTACAGGGGGTGGATGAAAAACTGTTTTTT; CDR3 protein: CASSVQGVDEKLFF
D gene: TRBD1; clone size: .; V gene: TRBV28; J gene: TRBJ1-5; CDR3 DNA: TGTGCCAGCCGGGGGACAGGGCTGGAGCCCCAGCATTTT; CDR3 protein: CASRGTGLEPQHF
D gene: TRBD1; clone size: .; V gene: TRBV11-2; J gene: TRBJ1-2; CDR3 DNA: TGTGCCAGCAGCCCGGGGACAGGGACTGTAAGAGGCTACACCTTC; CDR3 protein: CASSPGTGTVRGYTF
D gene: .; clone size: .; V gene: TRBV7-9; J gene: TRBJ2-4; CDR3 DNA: TGTGCCAGCAGCTTAGGTGAGGGAAACATTCAGTACTTC; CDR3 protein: CASSLGEGNIQYF
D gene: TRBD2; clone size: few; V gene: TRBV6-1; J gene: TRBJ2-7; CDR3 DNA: TGTGCCAGCAGTGAAGACCCGGTAGCGGGATTGAACGAGCAGTACTTC; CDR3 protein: CASSEDPVAGLNEQYF